A single sample gave rise to the 9 T cell receptor beta chains below, sequenced in a study of identifying expanded T cells in peripheral blood. Assay: immunoSEQ multiplex PCR; the TCRdb copy retains only in-frame clones and omits some. The table lists about 81,000 clones, roughly 84% of them singletons, with roughly a fifth in the top ten. Material for sequencing was blood. The origin of the receptors is a person aged 18 to 70 in good health.

J is TRBJ2-1 and V is TRBV14; 8 bases are shared with TRBD1. Trimming took 3 bases from V and 12 from J; bases not matched to a gene: 7. CDR1 and CDR2 from the germline V gene are SGHDN and FVKESK. There are 13 residues in the CDR3. For the CDR3, the DNA is TGTGCCAGCAGCCAGTTCGGCACAGGGGGGCAGTTCTTC. Residues: CASSQFGTGGQFF.

The rearrangement links TRBV28 to TRBJ2-7; either TRBD1 or TRBD2 may fit D (5 bases each). Germline V gene lookup returns CDR1 MDHEN and CDR2 SYDVKM. The germline V and J ends were trimmed by 3 bases and 2 bases, with 14 bases remaining between them. This CDR3 is 15 amino acids long. The chain's CDR3 is CASSFRGGFAYEQYF. DNA of the CDR3: TGTGCCAGCAGTTTCCGGGGCGGGTTCGCCTACGAGCAGTACTTC.

The chain carries TRBV7-2 and TRBJ1-3, with unresolved D. The CDR3 is 17 amino acids. V was cut by 3 bases and J by 0 bases, with 15 bases left in between. CDR1 SGHTA and CDR2 FQGNSA come from the germline V gene. For the CDR3, the DNA is TGTGCCAGCAGCTTCCTTACCTTTCCTCACTCTGGAAACACCATATATTTT. This gives the protein CASSFLTFPHSGNTIYF.

This clone has only a few counts. J is TRBJ2-5 and V is TRBV6-5; D unresolved. Germline V gives CDR1 MNHEY, CDR2 SVGAGI. This CDR3 comprises 14 residues. V lost 0 bases and J 1 base, leaving 6 bases between the germline ends. The CDR3 region is CASSYSEVQETQYF. The CDR3 region has the DNA TGTGCCAGCAGTTACTCCGAGGTCCAAGAGACCCAGTACTTC.

The chain links TRBV7-6 to TRBJ2-1; D might be TRBD2 (5 bases). Germline loops: CDR1 SGHVS, CDR2 FNYEAQ. Between the trimmed V and J ends, which lost 5 bases and 5 bases, there was a span of 13 bases. This CDR3 is 14 amino acids long. DNA for the CDR3: TGTGCCAGCAGCCCGGAGGCCTACCACAATGAGCAGTTCTTC. Residues: CASSPEAYHNEQFF.

This clone has only one observation. The CDR3 DNA reads as TGTGCCAGCAGCTCCAGTCCACAAGAGACCCAGTACTTC. This translates into CASSSSPQETQYF. The chain uses TRBV9 and TRBJ2-5; D unresolved. Germline V gene data show CDR1 as SGDLS and CDR2 as YYNGEE. Trimming took 4 bases from V and 2 from J, leaving 9 bases between them. The CDR3 spans 13 residues.

V is TRBV4-2 and J is TRBJ2-5; TRBD1 agrees at 10 bases. Germline CDR1 and CDR2: LGHNA and YNFKEQ. V shed 0 bases and J 6 bases; nucleotides not matched to a gene: 10. The CDR3 totals 17 residues. CDR3 protein: CASSQDPPDRGAQTQYF. CDR3 bases: TGTGCCAGCAGCCAAGATCCCCCGGACAGGGGGGCTCAGACCCAGTACTTC.

This clone was seen a handful of times. V gene TRBV4-1 combines with J gene TRBJ1-2; 10 nucleotides align to TRBD1. The CDR3 length is 16 residues. V dropped 0 bases and J dropped 8; count of bases not matched to a gene: 9. Germline values: CDR1 MGHRA, CDR2 YSYEKL. CDR3 region: CASSQDIGQGERGYTF. The CDR3 DNA reads as TGCGCCAGCAGCCAAGACATCGGACAGGGGGAGAGAGGCTACACCTTC.

This clone was counted a few times. This chain links TRBV18 with TRBJ1-2; D remains unclear. Germline V gives CDR1 KGHSH, CDR2 LQKENI. V lost 0 bases and J 0 bases, leaving 8 bases between the germline ends. There are 15 residues in the CDR3. The CDR3 nucleotides read TGTGCCAGCTCACCACCGGCCAGAGCTAACTATGGCTACACCTTC. Its translation: CASSPPARANYGYTF. Combining the CDR3 with reference TRBV18 and TRBJ1-2 gives the whole variable domain NAGVMQNPRHLVRRRGQEARLRCSPMKGHSHVYWYRQLPEEGLKFMVYLQKENIIDESGMPKERFSAEFPKEGPSILRIQQVVRGDSAAYFCASSPPARANYGYTFGSGTRLTVV.